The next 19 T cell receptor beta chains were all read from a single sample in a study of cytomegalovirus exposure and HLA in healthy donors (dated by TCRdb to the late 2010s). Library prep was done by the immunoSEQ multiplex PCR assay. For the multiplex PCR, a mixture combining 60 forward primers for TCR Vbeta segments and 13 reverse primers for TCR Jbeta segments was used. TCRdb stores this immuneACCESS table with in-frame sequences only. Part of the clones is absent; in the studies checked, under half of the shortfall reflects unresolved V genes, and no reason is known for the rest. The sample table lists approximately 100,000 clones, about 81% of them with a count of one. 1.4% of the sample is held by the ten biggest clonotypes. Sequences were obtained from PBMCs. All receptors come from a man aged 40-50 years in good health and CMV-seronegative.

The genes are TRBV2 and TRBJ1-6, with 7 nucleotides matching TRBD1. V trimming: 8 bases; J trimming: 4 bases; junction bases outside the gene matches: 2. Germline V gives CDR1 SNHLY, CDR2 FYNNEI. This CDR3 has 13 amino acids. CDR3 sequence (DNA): TGTGCCAGCGGGGACAGATATAATTCACCCCTCCACTTT. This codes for CASGDRYNSPLHF. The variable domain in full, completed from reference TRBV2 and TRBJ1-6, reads EPEVTQTPSHQVTQMGQEVILRCVPISNHLYFYWYRQILGQKVEFLVSFYNNEISEKSEIFDDQFSVERPDGSNFTLKIRSTKLEDSAMYFCASGDRYNSPLHFGNGTRLTVT.

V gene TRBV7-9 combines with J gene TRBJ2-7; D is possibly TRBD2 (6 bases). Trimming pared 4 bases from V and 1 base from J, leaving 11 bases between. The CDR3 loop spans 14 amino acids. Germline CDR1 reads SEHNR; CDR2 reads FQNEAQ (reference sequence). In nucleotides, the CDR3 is TGTGCCAGCAGCTCCGGGACTGAGTCCTACGAGCAGTACTTC. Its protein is CASSSGTESYEQYF.

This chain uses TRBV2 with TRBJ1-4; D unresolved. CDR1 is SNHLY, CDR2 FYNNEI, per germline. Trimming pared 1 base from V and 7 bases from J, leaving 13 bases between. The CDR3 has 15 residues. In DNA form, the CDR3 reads TGTGCCAGCAGTGAAGGACGGCTCTCGGGTGAAAAACTGTTTTTT. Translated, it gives CASSEGRLSGEKLFF.

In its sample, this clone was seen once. The CDR3 bases are TGTGCCAGCAGCCCGCCAGGGTTGGGGGAGACCCAGTACTTC. It codes for CASSPPGLGETQYF. The rearrangement uses TRBV7-2 and TRBJ2-5; perhaps TRBD1 as D (5 bases). V was pared by 5 bases and J by 5 bases, with 15 bases between. Germline CDR1 is SGHTA and CDR2 is FQGNSA. This CDR3 spans 14 amino acids.

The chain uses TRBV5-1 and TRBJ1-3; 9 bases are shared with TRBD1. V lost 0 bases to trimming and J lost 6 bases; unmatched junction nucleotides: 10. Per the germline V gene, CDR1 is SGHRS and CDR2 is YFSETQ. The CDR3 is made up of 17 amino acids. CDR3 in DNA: TGCGCCAGCAGCTTGGAGTCCGGACAGGGGTTTGAAAACACCATATATTTT. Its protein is CASSLESGQGFENTIYF.

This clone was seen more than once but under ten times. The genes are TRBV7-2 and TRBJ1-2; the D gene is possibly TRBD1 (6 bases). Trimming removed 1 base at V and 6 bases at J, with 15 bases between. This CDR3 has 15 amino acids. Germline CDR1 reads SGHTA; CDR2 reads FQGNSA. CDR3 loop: CASSLVPNRADGYTF. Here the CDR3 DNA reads TGTGCCAGCAGCTTAGTTCCCAACAGGGCAGATGGCTACACCTTC.

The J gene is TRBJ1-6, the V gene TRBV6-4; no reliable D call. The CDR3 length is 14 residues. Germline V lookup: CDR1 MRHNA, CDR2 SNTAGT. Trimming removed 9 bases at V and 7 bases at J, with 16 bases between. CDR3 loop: CASKTGGANSPLHF. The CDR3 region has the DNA TGTGCCAGTAAAACGGGAGGAGCAAATTCACCCCTCCACTTT.

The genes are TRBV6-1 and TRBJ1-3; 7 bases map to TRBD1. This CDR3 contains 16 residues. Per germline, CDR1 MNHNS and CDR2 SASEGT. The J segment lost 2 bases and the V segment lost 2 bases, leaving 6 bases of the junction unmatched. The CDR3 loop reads CASSETGQKPGNTIYF. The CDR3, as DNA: TGTGCCAGCAGTGAAACGGGACAGAAACCTGGAAACACCATATATTTT.

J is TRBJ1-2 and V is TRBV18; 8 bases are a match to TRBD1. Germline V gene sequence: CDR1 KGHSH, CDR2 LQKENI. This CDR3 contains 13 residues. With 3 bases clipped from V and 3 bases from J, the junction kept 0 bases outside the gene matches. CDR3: CASSPGQDYGYTF. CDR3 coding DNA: TGTGCCAGCTCACCGGGACAGGACTATGGCTACACCTTC.

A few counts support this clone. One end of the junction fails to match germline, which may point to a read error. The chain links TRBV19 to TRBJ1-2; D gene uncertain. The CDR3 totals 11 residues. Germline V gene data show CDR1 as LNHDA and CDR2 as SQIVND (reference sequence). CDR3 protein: CCTGGNYGYTF. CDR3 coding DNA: TGCTGTACGGGTGGGAACTATGGCTACACCTTC.

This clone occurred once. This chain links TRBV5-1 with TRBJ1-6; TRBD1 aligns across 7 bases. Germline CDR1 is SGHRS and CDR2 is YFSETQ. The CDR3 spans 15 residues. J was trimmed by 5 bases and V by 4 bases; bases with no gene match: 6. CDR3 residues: CASSAQGSHNSPLHF. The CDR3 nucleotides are TGCGCCAGCAGCGCACAGGGGTCCCATAATTCACCCCTCCACTTT. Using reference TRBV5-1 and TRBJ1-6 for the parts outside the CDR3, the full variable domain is KAGVTQTPRYLIKTRGQQVTLSCSPISGHRSVSWYQQTPGQGLQFLFEYFSETQRNKGNFPGRFSGRQFSNSRSEMNVSTLELGDSALYLCASSAQGSHNSPLHFGNGTRLTVT.

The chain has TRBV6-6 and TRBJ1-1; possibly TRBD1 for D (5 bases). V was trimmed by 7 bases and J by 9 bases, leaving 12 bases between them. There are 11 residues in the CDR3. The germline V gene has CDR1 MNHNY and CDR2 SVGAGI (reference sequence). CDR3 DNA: TGTGCCAGCACAGACAGAAAACAAGCTTTCTTT. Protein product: CASTDRKQAFF.

The CDR3 region has the DNA TGTGCCAGCAGCAACAAGGGGCACGGCGGTACACCTTACAATGAGCAGTTCTTC. Encoded protein: CASSNKGHGGTPYNEQFF. V usage is TRBV7-8 and J usage is TRBJ2-1, with a weak D call TRBD1 (5 bases). V was shortened by 5 bases and J by 4 bases, with 24 bases between the two germline ends. The CDR3 contains 18 residues. The V gene's germline CDR1 is SGHVS and CDR2 FQNEAQ.

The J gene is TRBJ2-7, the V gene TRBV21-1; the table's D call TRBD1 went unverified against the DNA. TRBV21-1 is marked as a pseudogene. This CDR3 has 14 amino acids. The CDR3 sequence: CARYRDRGLYEQYF. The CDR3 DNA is TGTGCCAGATACCGGGACAGGGGGCTGTACGAGCAGTACTTC.

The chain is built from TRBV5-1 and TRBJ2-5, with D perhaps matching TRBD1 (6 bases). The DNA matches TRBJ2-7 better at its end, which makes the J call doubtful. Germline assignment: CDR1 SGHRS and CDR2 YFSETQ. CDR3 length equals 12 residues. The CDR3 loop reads CASRQDSYEQYF. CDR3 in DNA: TGCGCCAGCAGGCAGGACAGCTACGAGCAGTACTTC.

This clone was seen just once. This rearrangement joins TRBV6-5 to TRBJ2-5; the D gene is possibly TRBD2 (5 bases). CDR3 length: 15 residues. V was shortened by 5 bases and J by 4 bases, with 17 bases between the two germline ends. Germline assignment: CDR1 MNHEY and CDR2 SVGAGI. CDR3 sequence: CASSSGPAFPETQYF. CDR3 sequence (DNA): TGTGCCAGCAGTAGCGGACCCGCCTTTCCAGAGACCCAGTACTTC.

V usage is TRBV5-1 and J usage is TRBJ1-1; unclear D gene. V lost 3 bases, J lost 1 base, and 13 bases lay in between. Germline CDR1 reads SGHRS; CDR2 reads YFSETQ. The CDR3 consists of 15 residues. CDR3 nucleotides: TGCGCCAGCAGCTCCGACCCTCCGGGGAACACTGAAGCTTTCTTT. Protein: CASSSDPPGNTEAFF.

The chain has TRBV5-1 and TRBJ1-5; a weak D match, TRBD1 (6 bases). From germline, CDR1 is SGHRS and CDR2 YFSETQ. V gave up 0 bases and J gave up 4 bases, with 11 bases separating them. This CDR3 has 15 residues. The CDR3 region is CASSLGTALNQPQHF. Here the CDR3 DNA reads TGCGCCAGCAGCTTGGGGACAGCCCTTAATCAGCCCCAGCATTTT. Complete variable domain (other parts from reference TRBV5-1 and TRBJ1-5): KAGVTQTPRYLIKTRGQQVTLSCSPISGHRSVSWYQQTPGQGLQFLFEYFSETQRNKGNFPGRFSGRQFSNSRSEMNVSTLELGDSALYLCASSLGTALNQPQHFGDGTRLSIL.

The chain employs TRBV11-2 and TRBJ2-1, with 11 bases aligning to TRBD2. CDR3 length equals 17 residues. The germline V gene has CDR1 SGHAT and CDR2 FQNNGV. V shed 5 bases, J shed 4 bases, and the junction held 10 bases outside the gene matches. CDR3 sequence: CASSLGLAGGYYNEQFF. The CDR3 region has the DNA TGTGCCAGCAGCCTAGGACTAGCGGGCGGTTATTACAATGAGCAGTTCTTC. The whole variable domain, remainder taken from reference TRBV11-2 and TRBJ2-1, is EAGVAQSPRYKIIEKRQSVAFWCNPISGHATLYWYQQILGQGPKLLIQFQNNGVVDDSQLPKDRFSAERLKGVDSTLKIQPAKLEDSAVYLCASSLGLAGGYYNEQFFGPGTRLTVL.